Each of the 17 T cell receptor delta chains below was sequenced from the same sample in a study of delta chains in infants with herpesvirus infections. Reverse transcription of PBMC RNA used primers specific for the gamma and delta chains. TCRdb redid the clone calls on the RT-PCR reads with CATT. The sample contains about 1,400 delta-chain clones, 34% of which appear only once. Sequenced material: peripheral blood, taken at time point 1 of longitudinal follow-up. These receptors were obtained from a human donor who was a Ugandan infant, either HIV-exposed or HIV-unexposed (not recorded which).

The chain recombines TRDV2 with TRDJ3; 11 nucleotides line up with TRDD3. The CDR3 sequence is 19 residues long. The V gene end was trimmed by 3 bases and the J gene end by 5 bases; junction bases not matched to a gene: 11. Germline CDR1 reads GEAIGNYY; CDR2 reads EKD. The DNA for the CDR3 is TGTGCCTGTGACTTCCTCGAGGTGGGGGATACGCGGGACACCCGACAGATGTTTTTC. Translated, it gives CACDFLEVGDTRDTRQMFF.

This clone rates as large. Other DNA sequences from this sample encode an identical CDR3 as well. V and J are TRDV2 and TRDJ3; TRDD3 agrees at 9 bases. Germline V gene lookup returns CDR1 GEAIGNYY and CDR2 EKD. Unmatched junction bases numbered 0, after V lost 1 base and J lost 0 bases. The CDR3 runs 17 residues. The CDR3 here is CACDTGGYSWDTRQMFF. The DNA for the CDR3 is TGTGCCTGTGACACTGGGGGATACTCCTGGGACACCCGACAGATGTTTTTC.

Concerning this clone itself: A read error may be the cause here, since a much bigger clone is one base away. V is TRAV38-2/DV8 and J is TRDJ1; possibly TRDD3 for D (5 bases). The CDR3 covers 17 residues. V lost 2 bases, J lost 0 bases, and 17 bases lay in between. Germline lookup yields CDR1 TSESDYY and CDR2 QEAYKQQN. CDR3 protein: CAYRRALVGRYTDKLIF. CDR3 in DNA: TGTGCTTATAGGAGAGCGTTGGTGGGGAGGTACACCGATAAACTCATCTTT.

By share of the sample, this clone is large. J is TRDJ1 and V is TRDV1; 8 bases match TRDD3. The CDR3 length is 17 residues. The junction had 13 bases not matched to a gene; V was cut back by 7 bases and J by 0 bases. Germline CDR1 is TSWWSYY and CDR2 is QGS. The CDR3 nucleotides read TGTGCTCTTGACAGCTCCCTCTCACTGGGGGACACCGATAAACTCATCTTT. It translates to CALDSSLSLGDTDKLIF.

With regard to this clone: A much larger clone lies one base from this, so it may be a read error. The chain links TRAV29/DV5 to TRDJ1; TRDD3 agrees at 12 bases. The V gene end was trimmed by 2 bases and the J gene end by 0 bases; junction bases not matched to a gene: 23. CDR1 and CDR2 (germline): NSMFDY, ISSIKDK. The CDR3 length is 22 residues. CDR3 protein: CAASSPSTELGDTRDYTDKLIF. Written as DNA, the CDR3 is TGTGCAGCAAGTTCACCTTCGACGGAACTGGGGGATACCAGGGACTACACCGATAAACTCATCTTT.

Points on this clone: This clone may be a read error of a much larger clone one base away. As DNA, the CDR3 is TGTGCTCTTGGGGAACGAGGGGGTCTTTTTGTGGGTACTGGGGGACGTACCGATAAACTCATCTTT. Translation gives CALGERGGLFVGTGGRTDKLIF. The chain uses TRDV1 and TRDJ1; 9 bases match TRDD3. Germline CDR1 reads TSWWSYY; CDR2 reads QGS. V dropped 1 base and J dropped 2; count of bases not matched to a gene: 23. This CDR3 comprises 22 residues.

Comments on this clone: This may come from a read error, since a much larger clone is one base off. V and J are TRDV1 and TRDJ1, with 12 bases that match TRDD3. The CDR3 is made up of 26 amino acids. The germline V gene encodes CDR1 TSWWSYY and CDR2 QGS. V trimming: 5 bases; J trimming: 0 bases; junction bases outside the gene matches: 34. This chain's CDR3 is CALGTRGGGGHNDLDWGILYTDKLIF. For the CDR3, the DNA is TGTGCTCTTGGGACCAGGGGGGGAGGGGGACACAACGACTTGGACTGGGGGATACTGTACACCGATAAACTCATCTTT.

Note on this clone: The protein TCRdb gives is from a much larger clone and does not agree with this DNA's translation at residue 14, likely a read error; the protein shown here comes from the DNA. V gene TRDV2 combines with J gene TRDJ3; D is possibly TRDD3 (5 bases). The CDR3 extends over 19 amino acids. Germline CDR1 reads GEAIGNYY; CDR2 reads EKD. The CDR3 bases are TGTGCCTGTGACACCGTGCGGGACCCTAGCTCCTGGGACGCCCGACAGATGTTTTTC. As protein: CACDTVRDPSSWDARQMFF.

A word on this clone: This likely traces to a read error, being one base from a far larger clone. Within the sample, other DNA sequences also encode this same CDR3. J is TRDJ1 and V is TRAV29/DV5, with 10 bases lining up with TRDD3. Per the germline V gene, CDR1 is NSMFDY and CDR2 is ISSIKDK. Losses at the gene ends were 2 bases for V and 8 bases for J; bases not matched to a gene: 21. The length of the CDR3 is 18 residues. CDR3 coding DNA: TGTGCAGCAAGAGTGACCTTCTCCTATACTGGGGGATTAGGAAAACTCATCTTT. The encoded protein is CAARVTFSYTGGLGKLIF.

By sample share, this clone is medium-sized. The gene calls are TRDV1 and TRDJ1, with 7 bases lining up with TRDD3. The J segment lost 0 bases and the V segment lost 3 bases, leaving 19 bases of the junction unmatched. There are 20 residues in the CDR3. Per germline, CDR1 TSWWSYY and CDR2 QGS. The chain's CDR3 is CALGERTFLGVPLYTDKLIF. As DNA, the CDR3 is TGTGCTCTTGGGGAGAGAACCTTTCTGGGGGTCCCATTGTACACCGATAAACTCATCTTT.

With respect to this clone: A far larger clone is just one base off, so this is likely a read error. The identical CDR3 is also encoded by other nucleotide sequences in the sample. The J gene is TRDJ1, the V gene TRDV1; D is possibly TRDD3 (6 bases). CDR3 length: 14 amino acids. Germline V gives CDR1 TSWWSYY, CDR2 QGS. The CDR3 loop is CALGDPPGGDKLIF. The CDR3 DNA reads TGTGCGCTTGGGGATCCCCCCGGAGGCGATAAACTCATCTTT.

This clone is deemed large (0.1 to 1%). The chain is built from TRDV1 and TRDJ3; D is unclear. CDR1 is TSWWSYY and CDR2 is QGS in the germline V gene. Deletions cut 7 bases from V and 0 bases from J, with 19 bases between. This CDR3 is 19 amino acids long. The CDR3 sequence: CALDLPRPSSSWDTRQMFF. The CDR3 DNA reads TGTGCTCTTGATCTCCCCCGTCCCTCGAGCTCCTGGGACACCCGACAGATGTTTTTC.

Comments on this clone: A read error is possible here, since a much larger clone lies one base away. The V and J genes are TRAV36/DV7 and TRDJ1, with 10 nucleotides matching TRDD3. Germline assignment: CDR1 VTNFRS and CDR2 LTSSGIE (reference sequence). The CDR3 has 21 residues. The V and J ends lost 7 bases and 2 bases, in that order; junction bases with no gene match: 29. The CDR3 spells CALGAPLKGDTSNNKTDKLIF. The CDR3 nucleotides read TGTGCTTTGGGGGCCCCCCTTAAGGGGGATACGTCTAACAATAAGACCGATAAACTCATCTTT.

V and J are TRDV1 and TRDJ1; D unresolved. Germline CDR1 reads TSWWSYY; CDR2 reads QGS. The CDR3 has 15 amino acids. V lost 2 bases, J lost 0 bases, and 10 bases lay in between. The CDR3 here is CALGEFVDYTDKLIF. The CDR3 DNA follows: TGTGCTCTTGGGGAATTTGTCGATTACACCGATAAACTCATCTTT.

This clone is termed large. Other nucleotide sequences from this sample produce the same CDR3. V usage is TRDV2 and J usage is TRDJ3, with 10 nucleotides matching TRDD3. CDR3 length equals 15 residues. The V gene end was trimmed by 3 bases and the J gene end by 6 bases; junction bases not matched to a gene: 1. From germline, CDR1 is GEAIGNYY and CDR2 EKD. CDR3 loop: CACDWGILDTRQMFF. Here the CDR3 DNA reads TGTGCCTGTGACTGGGGGATACTGGACACCCGACAGATGTTTTTC.

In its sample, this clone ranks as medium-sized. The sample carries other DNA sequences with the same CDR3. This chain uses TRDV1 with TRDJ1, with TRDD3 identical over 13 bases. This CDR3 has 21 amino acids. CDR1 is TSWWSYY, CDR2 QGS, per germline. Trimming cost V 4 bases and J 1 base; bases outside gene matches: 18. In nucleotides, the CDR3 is TGTGCTCTTGGGGCTGGTCCTTCCTACTGGGGGATACGAGGGGGCACCGATAAACTCATCTTT. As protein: CALGAGPSYWGIRGGTDKLIF.

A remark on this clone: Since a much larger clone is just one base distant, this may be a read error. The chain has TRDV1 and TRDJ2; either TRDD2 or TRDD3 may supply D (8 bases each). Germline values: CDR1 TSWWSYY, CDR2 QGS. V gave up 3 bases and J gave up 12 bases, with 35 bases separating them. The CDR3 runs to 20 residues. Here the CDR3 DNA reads TGTGCTCTTGGGGAGGCCTTCCTAGCTGGGGGACTCGTGTACACCGATAAACTCTTCTTT. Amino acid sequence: CALGEAFLAGGLVYTDKLFF.